Shown below are 25 T cell receptor beta chains from a single sample sequenced in a study of blood T cell repertoires in COVID-19. TCRdb's table, derived via immunoSEQ multiplex PCR, lists solely in-frame clones and lacks some. The sample lists approximately 92,000 clones, around 82% occurring once. The specimen was peripheral blood. Every receptor here comes from a man aged 45-65 years who had recovered from COVID-19.

The chain couples TRBV10-3 to TRBJ1-3, with D uncertain. The CDR3 totals 14 residues. Per the germline V gene, CDR1 is ENHRY and CDR2 is SYGVKD. V lost 0 bases and J 3 bases, leaving 6 bases between the germline ends. The CDR3 region is CAISESGDGNTIYF. CDR3 coding DNA: TGTGCCATCAGTGAGTCGGGAGATGGAAACACCATATATTTT.

Of note for this clone: The junction and the germline gene differ at one end; a read error may be behind it. The rearrangement joins TRBV7-7 to TRBJ2-6; a possible D gene is TRBD1 (5 bases). Germline V gene data show CDR1 as SSHAT and CDR2 as FNYEAQ (reference sequence). The CDR3 totals 17 residues. In DNA form, the CDR3 reads TGTGCTAGCAGCTTAGGTTCAGGGAATGCTGGGGCCAACGTCCTGACTTTC. This encodes CASSLGSGNAGANVLTF.

The chain carries TRBV3-1 (or the pseudogene TRBV3-2) and TRBJ1-2; the match to TRBD1 covers 7 bases. V gave up 4 bases and J gave up 8 bases; unmatched junction bases: 7. There are 13 residues in the CDR3. Germline V gives CDR1 LGHDT, CDR2 YNNKEL (reference sequence). CDR3 DNA: TGTGCCAGCAGCCGTGGCACAGGGGAAGGCTACACCTTC. Protein product: CASSRGTGEGYTF.

The chain links TRBV4-2 to TRBJ2-1; 9 bases line up with TRBD2. The CDR3 sequence is 15 residues long. Germline CDR1 reads LGHNA; CDR2 reads YNFKEQ. V trimming: 4 bases; J trimming: 4 bases; junction bases outside the gene matches: 5. The CDR3 loop reads CASSLLAGSYNEQFF. Written as DNA, the CDR3 is TGTGCCAGCAGCCTCCTAGCGGGAAGTTACAATGAGCAGTTCTTC.

This rearrangement joins TRBV28 to TRBJ2-4; 8 bases are shared with TRBD2. The junction had 10 bases not matched to a gene; V was cut back by 6 bases and J by 9 bases. Germline loops: CDR1 MDHEN, CDR2 SYDVKM. The CDR3 spans 14 residues. The CDR3 DNA sequence: TGTGCCAGCAGCCAAGGACTAGCATCCGTCATTCAGTACTTC. It yields the protein CASSQGLASVIQYF.

V and J are TRBV7-2 and TRBJ2-7, with D possibly matching TRBD1 (5 bases). Germline V gene data show CDR1 as SGHTA and CDR2 as FQGNSA. The CDR3 has 12 amino acids. V was trimmed by 1 base and J by 6 bases, leaving 7 bases between them. CDR3 DNA: TGTGCCAGCAGCTTAGTAGGGGTCGAGCAGTACTTC. It encodes CASSLVGVEQYF.

The DNA of the CDR3 is TGTGCCAGCAGTTTAGGGCCCCCCTACGAGCAGTACTTC. It codes for CASSLGPPYEQYF. The V and J genes are TRBV28 and TRBJ2-7; unclear D gene. V was shortened by 2 bases and J by 2 bases, with 7 bases between the two germline ends. CDR3 length: 13 amino acids. Germline CDR1 and CDR2: MDHEN and SYDVKM.

The chain recombines TRBV24-1 with TRBJ2-1; tentative D call: TRBD1 (6 bases). V dropped 3 bases and J dropped 2 bases, with 7 bases sitting between them. The germline CDR1 and CDR2 sequences are KGHDR and SFDVKD. The CDR3 extends over 14 amino acids. This chain's CDR3 is CATSDRTAYNEQFF. CDR3 nucleotides: TGTGCCACCAGTGATCGGACAGCCTACAATGAGCAGTTCTTC.

This clone showed up just a few times. The V and J genes are TRBV29-1 and TRBJ1-2, with TRBD1 as a possible D gene (6 bases). Trimming left V 6 bases short and J 2 bases short, with 13 bases between. This CDR3 is built from 13 residues. Germline V CDR1 and CDR2: SQVTM, ANQGSEA. The CDR3 sequence: CSVSGGLNYGYTF. The CDR3 DNA follows: TGCAGCGTCTCCGGGGGGCTCAACTATGGCTACACCTTC.

V usage is TRBV7-2 and J usage is TRBJ2-6; 9 bases match TRBD1. The CDR3 consists of 18 residues. With V trimmed by 5 bases and J by 0 bases, 8 bases remained unmatched. Germline V gene sequence: CDR1 SGHTA, CDR2 FQGNSA. The CDR3 DNA follows: TGTGCCAGCAGCCCATCGGGACAGGGATACTCTGGGGCCAACGTCCTGACTTTC. This gives the protein CASSPSGQGYSGANVLTF.

This sequence joins TRBV5-1 and TRBJ1-2; D perhaps matches TRBD1 (5 bases). The germline V gene has CDR1 SGHRS and CDR2 YFSETQ. Trimming took off 0 bases at V and 5 bases at J, with 8 bases between the two ends. This CDR3 is 13 amino acids long. CDR3 loop: CASSLVGDYGYTF. In DNA form, the CDR3 reads TGCGCCAGCAGCTTGGTAGGGGATTATGGCTACACCTTC.

The rearrangement uses TRBV4-1 and TRBJ2-7, with a possible D match to TRBD2 (5 bases). This CDR3 contains 15 residues. V was pared by 0 bases and J by 6 bases, with 15 bases between. Per the germline V gene, CDR1 is MGHRA and CDR2 is YSYEKL. The CDR3 region has the DNA TGCGCCAGCAGCCAAGATGGCCAAAAGGGAGCCGAGCAGTACTTC. This sequence encodes CASSQDGQKGAEQYF.

This chain links TRBV27 with TRBJ1-2, with 9 positions matching TRBD1. The V gene's germline CDR1 is MNHEY and CDR2 SMNVEV (reference sequence). There are 14 residues in the CDR3. Trimming cost V 2 bases and J 7 bases; bases outside gene matches: 5. DNA for the CDR3: TGTGCCAGCAGTTTAGACAGGGGGAATCGTGGCTACACCTTC. Encoded protein: CASSLDRGNRGYTF.

The chain is built from TRBV11-2 and TRBJ2-7; TRBD1 matches 8 bases. V dropped 4 bases and J dropped 4; count of bases not matched to a gene: 6. The CDR3 totals 14 residues. Germline V CDR1 and CDR2: SGHAT, FQNNGV. The CDR3 DNA follows: TGTGCCAGCAGCTCCGGGACAGGTCCTTACGAGCAGTACTTC. Its protein product is CASSSGTGPYEQYF.

The rearrangement links TRBV24-1 to TRBJ2-2; possible D gene TRBD2, 6 bases. The CDR3 extends over 15 amino acids. Trimming removed 6 bases from V and 1 base from J, with 11 bases in between. From germline, CDR1 is KGHDR and CDR2 SFDVKD. The CDR3: CATSRGGVNTGELFF. In DNA form, the CDR3 reads TGTGCCACCAGTCGCGGAGGGGTGAACACCGGGGAGCTGTTTTTT.

This clone has a single count. The rearrangement uses TRBV6-4 and TRBJ1-6; D remains ambiguous. Germline V gene lookup returns CDR1 MRHNA and CDR2 SNTAGT. V was shortened by 2 bases and J by 5 bases, with 7 bases between the two germline ends. CDR3 length: 14 amino acids. The DNA for the CDR3 is TGTGCCAGCAGTGACGGGCAGGATAATTCACCCCTCCACTTT. Translated: CASSDGQDNSPLHF.

The chain uses TRBV7-2 and TRBJ2-5; TRBD2 agrees at 15 bases. After removal of 7 bases from V and 6 bases from J, the junction contained 12 bases not matched to a gene. The CDR3 consists of 17 residues. In germline, CDR1 is SGHTA, CDR2 FQGNSA. CDR3 protein: CASTQTGLAGGKKTQYF. CDR3 nucleotides: TGTGCCAGCACTCAAACAGGACTAGCGGGAGGGAAAAAGACCCAGTACTTC.

The chain links TRBV6-4 to TRBJ2-1; TRBD1 might be the D (5 bases). This CDR3 has 13 residues. Germline loops: CDR1 MRHNA, CDR2 SNTAGT. Deletions cut 7 bases from V and 6 bases from J, with 13 bases between. The CDR3 DNA follows: TGTGCCAGCAAAAAGGGGCCGAGCAATGAGCAGTTCTTC. As protein: CASKKGPSNEQFF.

In the case of this clone: At one end, the junction sequence differs from germline, possibly due to a read error. The genes are TRBV18 and TRBJ2-1; D is possibly TRBD1 or TRBD2 (5 bases each). Germline V lookup: CDR1 KGHSH, CDR2 LQKENI. This CDR3 region has 15 residues. The CDR3 DNA follows: TGTGCCAGCTCAGCACCAGGGAGCTCCTACAATGAGCAGTTCTTC. Protein: CASSAPGSSYNEQFF.

The chain has TRBV5-6 and TRBJ2-1; 8 nucleotides line up with TRBD2. Trimming removed 4 bases from V and 3 bases from J; junction bases left unmatched: 12. The CDR3 has 17 residues. Germline values: CDR1 SGHDT, CDR2 YYEEEE. The CDR3 reads CASSGFRAGGIYNEQFF. For the CDR3, the DNA is TGTGCCAGCAGCGGGTTTCGGGCGGGAGGAATCTACAATGAGCAGTTCTTC.

The chain combines TRBV25-1 with TRBJ2-3; 7 nucleotides align to TRBD2. This CDR3 contains 15 residues. Germline V CDR1 and CDR2: MGHDK, SYGVNS. J gave up 3 bases and V 7 bases, and 10 bases lay outside the gene matches. CDR3 protein: CASMGWGGWTDTQYF. The CDR3 DNA is TGTGCCAGCATGGGATGGGGAGGGTGGACAGATACGCAGTATTTT. Complete variable domain (other parts from reference TRBV25-1 and TRBJ2-3): EADIYQTPRYLVIGTGKKITLECSQTMGHDKMYWYQQDPGMELHLIHYSYGVNSTEKGDLSSESTVSRIRTEHFPLTLESARPSHTSQYLCASMGWGGWTDTQYFGPGTRLTVL.

The chain combines TRBV10-3 with TRBJ2-3, with TRBD2 matching over 9 bases. Trimming at V came to 2 bases and at J to 3 bases, leaving 12 bases not matched to a gene. Germline V gene lookup returns CDR1 ENHRY and CDR2 SYGVKD. CDR3 length: 18 amino acids. The CDR3 here is CAISENKEALAGTDTQYF. The DNA for the CDR3 is TGTGCCATCAGTGAGAATAAAGAGGCACTAGCGGGTACAGATACGCAGTATTTT.

This chain connects TRBV11-2 to TRBJ1-2, with D tentatively TRBD1 (6 bases). CDR1 SGHAT and CDR2 FQNNGV come from the germline V gene. Trimming took off 5 bases at V and 4 bases at J, with 14 bases between the two ends. This CDR3 comprises 14 residues. CDR3 sequence: CASSLQGSFYGYTF. CDR3 bases: TGTGCCAGCAGCCTACAGGGATCCTTCTATGGCTACACCTTC. The full variable domain, in which reference TRBV11-2 and TRBJ1-2 provide the parts outside the CDR3, is EAGVAQSPRYKIIEKRQSVAFWCNPISGHATLYWYQQILGQGPKLLIQFQNNGVVDDSQLPKDRFSAERLKGVDSTLKIQPAKLEDSAVYLCASSLQGSFYGYTFGSGTRLTVV.

The J gene is TRBJ1-5, the V gene TRBV27; D unclear. The CDR3 length is 13 residues. Deletions cut 2 bases from V and 5 bases from J, with 7 bases between. From germline, CDR1 is MNHEY and CDR2 SMNVEV (reference sequence). CDR3 bases: TGTGCCAGCAGTTTACAAGGAGATCAGCCCCAGCATTTT. Translation gives CASSLQGDQPQHF.

This clone was counted many times. The V call is TRBV7-3, the J call TRBJ2-3, with 9 bases aligning to TRBD2. V gave up 2 bases and J gave up 2 bases; unmatched junction bases: 2. This CDR3 comprises 15 residues. Germline lookup yields CDR1 SGHTA and CDR2 FQGTGA. Here the CDR3 DNA reads TGTGCCAGCAGCTTAGCGGGAGGGCCCACAGATACGCAGTATTTT. This gives the protein CASSLAGGPTDTQYF.